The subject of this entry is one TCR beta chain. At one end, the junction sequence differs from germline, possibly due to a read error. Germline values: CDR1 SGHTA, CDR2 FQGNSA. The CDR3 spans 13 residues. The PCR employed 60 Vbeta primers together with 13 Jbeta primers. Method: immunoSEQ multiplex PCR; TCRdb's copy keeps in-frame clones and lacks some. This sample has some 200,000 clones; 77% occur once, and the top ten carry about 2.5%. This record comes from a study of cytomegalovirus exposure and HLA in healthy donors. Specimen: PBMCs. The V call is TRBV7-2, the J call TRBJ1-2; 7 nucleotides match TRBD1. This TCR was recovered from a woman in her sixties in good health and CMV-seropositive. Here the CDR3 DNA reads TGTGCCAGCAGCTTAGAACGTGAAGGGGGCACTGTCTTC. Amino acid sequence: CASSLEREGGTVF.